The next 8 T cell receptor beta chains were all read from a single sample in a study of T-cell memory formation after mild COVID-19 (dated by TCRdb to the early 2020s). Receptors were amplified or captured by 5' RACE. Sequencing was performed on an Illumina NovaSeq 6000. TCRdb trimmed public reads at Q25 via fastp, called clones via MiXCR and kept in-frame beta chains. CDR3 protein sequences are deduplicated, and each keeps its most common genes and DNA. Here the sample has approximately 180,000 distinct CDR3 sequences; around 15% occur a single time. Approximately 2.1% of the sample rests with the top ten. Sequenced sample: PBMCs or a T cell subset sorted from them (not recorded which). The receptors shown here come from an adult woman who had mild COVID-19 (a few samples of this study predate the infection). The sample titles of this study are shuffled in the database, so cell type and time point are left out; the donor was told from shared clones.

This clonotype was seen repeatedly, ten times or more. The gene calls are TRBV11-2 and TRBJ1-1, with D possibly TRBD1 on 5 matching bases. Trimming stripped 6 bases from V and 0 bases from J, with 8 bases between. This CDR3 comprises 13 residues. In germline, CDR1 is SGHAT, CDR2 FQNNGV. CDR3 nucleotides: TGTGCCAGCAGTTGGGGGGTGAACACTGAAGCTTTCTTT. This translates into CASSWGVNTEAFF.

This clonotype was seen at least ten times. CDR3 bases: TGTGCCAGCAGCCACCACCGGGACAGTACCTACGAGCAGTACTTC. This gives the protein CASSHHRDSTYEQYF. The chain joins TRBV5-5 to TRBJ2-7; 7 bases fit TRBD1. This CDR3 has 15 residues. Trimming at V came to 4 bases and at J to 2 bases, leaving 9 bases not matched to a gene. Germline loops: CDR1 SGHKS, CDR2 YYEKEE (reference sequence). Complete variable domain (other parts from reference TRBV5-5 and TRBJ2-7): DAGVTQSPTHLIKTRGQQVTLRCSPISGHKSVSWYQQVLGQGPQFIFQYYEKEERGRGNFPDRFSARQFPNYSSELNVNALLLGDSALYLCASSHHRDSTYEQYFGPGTRLTVT.

This clonotype showed up just a few times. CDR3 in DNA: TGTGCCAGCAGCCCCTCGGGACTAGTAGCCACCGGGGAGCTGTTTTTT. The encoded protein is CASSPSGLVATGELFF. This chain joins TRBV12-3 or TRBV12-4 and TRBJ2-2; 8 nucleotides line up with TRBD2. The junction had 10 bases not matched to a gene; V was cut back by 6 bases and J by 4 bases. The CDR3 has 16 amino acids.

V usage is TRBV9 and J usage is TRBJ2-1; 10 bases are shared with TRBD2. J was trimmed by 8 bases and V by 6 bases; bases with no gene match: 14. Germline lookup yields CDR1 SGDLS and CDR2 YYNGEE. There are 16 residues in the CDR3. CDR3 sequence reads: CASTSAPSGSRHEQFF. The CDR3 nucleotides are TGTGCCAGCACCTCGGCTCCTAGCGGGAGTCGCCATGAGCAGTTCTTC.

This clonotype appeared once. The chain recombines TRBV18 with TRBJ2-3, with D uncertain. The CDR3 consists of 15 residues. Trimming stripped 3 bases from V and 0 bases from J, with 10 bases between. Per the germline V gene, CDR1 is KGHSH and CDR2 is LQKENI. The CDR3 DNA sequence: TGTGCCAGCTCACCCACCGGGTATAGCACAGATACGCAGTATTTT. Translating it yields CASSPTGYSTDTQYF. Supplemented by reference TRBV18 and TRBJ2-3, the full variable domain reads NAGVMQNPRHLVRRRGQEARLRCSPMKGHSHVYWYRQLPEEGLKFMVYLQKENIIDESGMPKERFSAEFPKEGPSILRIQQVVRGDSAAYFCASSPTGYSTDTQYFGPGTRLTVL.

This clonotype was observed a handful of times. This chain uses TRBV20-1 with TRBJ2-1; D not resolved. V was clipped by 5 bases and J by 6 bases, with 14 bases between them. Germline V gene data show CDR1 as DFQATT and CDR2 as SNEGSKA (reference sequence). The CDR3 has 13 amino acids. DNA for the CDR3: TGCAGTGCTCCCTTGACAAATCCCAATGAGCAGTTCTTC. Translation: CSAPLTNPNEQFF.

This clonotype was counted many times. A junction end diverges from the germline sequence, so it may reflect a read error. The V and J genes are TRBV7-9 and TRBJ2-1; no clear D. Germline V gene sequence: CDR1 SEHNR, CDR2 FQNEAQ (reference sequence). There are 12 residues in the CDR3. The CDR3 spells CASSLAVDEQFF. In DNA form, the CDR3 reads TGTGCCAGCAGTTTAGCCGTGGATGAGCAGTTCTTC.

The rearrangement links TRBV12-3 or TRBV12-4 to TRBJ1-4; 7 bases fit TRBD1. Losses at the gene ends were 4 bases for V and 8 bases for J; bases not matched to a gene: 7. This CDR3 spans 14 amino acids. DNA for the CDR3: TGTGCCAGCAGTTCCTACAGGGGTACCGAAAAACTGTTTTTT. This gives the protein CASSSYRGTEKLFF.